What follows is one TCR beta chain and its context. No antigen is known for it. The junction departs from germline at one end; a sequencing error may be responsible. The data derive from a study of T cell responses to AZD1222 COVID-19 vaccine. Notes on the study in general: Spike was spanned by vaccine-associated CD4 TCRs, with dominance at 160-218 and 743-854.

Data came from immunoSEQ multiplex PCR; TCRdb stores just in-frame clones and leaves some out. The profile shows about 100,000 clones, 80% to 90% of them singletons. The clonotype was recovered from an adult in good health. The material sequenced was peripheral blood, taken on day 0 of MenACWY control vaccination.

The CDR3 is CASSLAHGGSNTGELFF. In DNA, the CDR3 is TGTGCCAGCAGCCTAGCCCACGGGGGCTCGAACACCGGGGAGCTGTTTTTT. The chain has TRBV7-8 and TRBJ2-2, with D possibly called TRBD1 or TRBD2 (6 bases each). Germline V gene sequence: CDR1 SGHVS, CDR2 FQNEAQ. This CDR3 is 17 amino acids long.